Below are 17 T cell receptor beta chains sequenced from a single sample in a study of T cells in Graves' hyperthyroidism and ophthalmopathy. The TCR beta CDR3 regions underwent amplification using RNA transcripts as the source. Researchers ran a first-round RT-PCR on the TCR CDR3 using the HTBI primer set. TCRdb recomputed calls from the multiplex PCR reads with MiXCR, one row per CDR3 protein. The table includes under 400,000 distinct CDR3 sequences, 15% to 20% detected once. The sample was blood. The source of these receptors is a woman in her 40s with Graves' ophthalmopathy.

This clonotype was observed a handful of times. The chain is built from TRBV12-3 or TRBV12-4 and TRBJ1-2, with TRBD1 matching over 7 bases. This CDR3 is 13 amino acids long. Losses at the gene ends were 9 bases for V and 8 bases for J; bases not matched to a gene: 12. The CDR3 coding sequence is TGTGCCAGTAGCGCACAGGGGTTCTCGGGCTACACCTTC. As protein: CASSAQGFSGYTF.

The chain links TRBV11-2 to TRBJ2-7; 13 bases fit TRBD2. There are 16 residues in the CDR3. Germline values: CDR1 SGHAT, CDR2 FQNNGV. The V gene end was trimmed by 6 bases and the J gene end by 2 bases; junction bases not matched to a gene: 7. This CDR3 is CASSSSTSGGAYEQYF. The CDR3 nucleotides are TGTGCCAGCAGTAGCTCCACTAGCGGGGGGGCCTACGAGCAGTACTTC.

This clonotype has ten or more counts. The J gene is TRBJ1-1, the V gene TRBV6-1; a weak D match, TRBD1 (6 bases). In germline, CDR1 is MNHNS, CDR2 SASEGT. This CDR3 contains 14 residues. V lost 4 bases and J lost 3, with 12 bases in between. The CDR3 nucleotides read TGTGCCAGCAGTGTAGGGACACTGGACACTGAAGCTTTCTTT. This encodes CASSVGTLDTEAFF.

At least ten counts were recorded for this clonotype. The V and J genes are TRBV6-2 or TRBV6-3 and TRBJ2-2; 7 bases are a match to TRBD1. The V gene end was trimmed by 6 bases and the J gene end by 6 bases; junction bases not matched to a gene: 4. This CDR3 comprises 13 residues. The V gene's germline CDR1 is MNHEY and CDR2 SVGEGT. The CDR3 region has the DNA TGTGCCAGCAGACGACAGGGACCCGGGGAGCTGTTTTTT. The encoded protein is CASRRQGPGELFF.

The chain couples TRBV29-1 to TRBJ2-7; D may be TRBD1 (5 bases). Germline-derived CDR1 and CDR2 are SQVTM and ANQGSEA. The CDR3 has 14 residues. V lost 6 bases and J lost 3, with 18 bases in between. The CDR3 loop is CSVALGADIYEQYF. CDR3 sequence (DNA): TGCAGCGTGGCCCTAGGTGCGGACATCTACGAGCAGTACTTC.

The sample holds many counts of this clonotype. The J gene is TRBJ2-7, the V gene TRBV4-1; no clear D gene. From germline, CDR1 is MGHRA and CDR2 YSYEKL. V lost 0 bases, J lost 2 bases, and 5 bases lay in between. The CDR3 contains 13 residues. CDR3 in DNA: TGCGCCAGCAGCCAAGACGGAGCCTACGAGCAGTACTTC. Encoded protein: CASSQDGAYEQYF.

This clonotype was observed many times. The chain employs TRBV6-2 or TRBV6-3 and TRBJ2-7; a weak D match, TRBD2 (6 bases). The CDR3 is 15 amino acids. Trimming left V 7 bases short and J 0 bases short, with 16 bases between. Germline V gives CDR1 MNHEY, CDR2 SVGEGT. The CDR3 sequence is CASTTTRPNSYEQYF. For the CDR3, the DNA is TGTGCCAGCACAACGACTAGACCCAACTCCTACGAGCAGTACTTC.

This clonotype was seen ten or more times. The gene calls are TRBV7-8 and TRBJ1-2; TRBD1 might be the D (6 bases). V lost 4 bases, J lost 8 bases, and 17 bases lay in between. The CDR3 totals 14 residues. In germline, CDR1 is SGHVS, CDR2 FQNEAQ. The CDR3 here is CASSSGHRNLGYTF. CDR3 in DNA: TGTGCCAGCAGCTCGGGACATCGGAACTTGGGCTACACCTTC.

This clonotype was found a few times. The chain uses TRBV4-2 and TRBJ2-7; TRBD2 matches at 14 bases. V shed 4 bases and J 10 bases; nucleotides not matched to a gene: 9. Looked up from germline, CDR1 is LGHNA and CDR2 is YNFKEQ. The CDR3 consists of 15 residues. The CDR3 loop reads CASSRTPGLAGDQYF. The CDR3 DNA reads as TGTGCCAGCAGCCGGACGCCGGGACTAGCGGGAGACCAGTACTTC.

The chain combines TRBV12-3 or TRBV12-4 with TRBJ2-7; 8 bases are a match to TRBD1. The V segment lost 9 bases and the J segment 4 bases; nucleotides outside the gene matches: 2. The CDR3 sequence is 11 residues long. The CDR3 is CASHRGYEQYF. The CDR3 DNA sequence: TGTGCCAGTCACAGGGGGTACGAGCAGTACTTC.

Many counts were recorded for this clonotype. The chain is built from TRBV30 and TRBJ2-7, with a weak D call TRBD2 (6 bases). CDR1 and CDR2 from the germline V gene are GTSNPN and SVGIG (reference sequence). This CDR3 has 12 amino acids. Trimming cost V 2 bases and J 4 bases, with 9 bases left between them. CDR3 coding DNA: TGTGCCTGGAGTAGTGGGGGGTACGAGCAGTACTTC. It specifies CAWSSGGYEQYF.

This clonotype appeared many times. The chain links TRBV15 to TRBJ2-7, with 9 bases that match TRBD1. CDR3 length equals 14 residues. After removal of 4 bases from V and 4 bases from J, the junction contained 5 bases not matched to a gene. Germline loops: CDR1 LNHNV, CDR2 YYDKDF (reference sequence). CDR3 DNA sequence: TGTGCCACCAGCACGGACAGGGGCAAGTACGAGCAGTACTTC. Encoded protein: CATSTDRGKYEQYF.

The chain carries TRBV11-2 and TRBJ1-1, with a weak D call TRBD1 (6 bases). The germline V gene encodes CDR1 SGHAT and CDR2 FQNNGV. The CDR3 covers 14 residues. The ends were cut back, 0 bases at V and 6 bases at J, with 11 bases in the middle. CDR3 DNA sequence: TGTGCCAGCAGCTTAGATATTTGGACAGCTGAAGCTTTCTTT. As protein: CASSLDIWTAEAFF.

At least ten counts were recorded for this clonotype. The gene calls are TRBV28 and TRBJ1-2; D is possibly TRBD1 (6 bases). The germline CDR1 and CDR2 sequences are MDHEN and SYDVKM. The CDR3 contains 15 residues. Between the trimmed V and J ends, which lost 4 bases and 1 base, there was a span of 13 bases. DNA for the CDR3: TGTGCCAGCAGTTCAAGGACAGCATTTAACTATGGCTACACCTTC. It translates to CASSSRTAFNYGYTF.

This clonotype was counted many times. V usage is TRBV2 and J usage is TRBJ1-5; 8 positions agree with TRBD1. The V and J ends lost 8 bases and 2 bases, in that order; junction bases with no gene match: 8. The CDR3 contains 15 residues. Germline V CDR1 and CDR2: SNHLY, FYNNEI. Here the CDR3 reads CASVKGTGGNQPQHF. CDR3 coding DNA: TGTGCCAGCGTTAAAGGGACAGGAGGCAATCAGCCCCAGCATTTT.

The table lists this clonotype with many counts. The CDR3 DNA is TGTGCCTGGAGCGGCCTCCCTCCGGAATTGGCCGAGCAGTACTTC. Translation: CAWSGLPPELAEQYF. This chain links TRBV30 with TRBJ2-7; D unresolved. V was clipped by 3 bases and J by 6 bases, with 21 bases between them. The CDR3 sequence is 15 residues long. The germline gives CDR1 GTSNPN, CDR2 SVGIG (reference sequence).

Many counts were recorded for this clonotype. The chain employs TRBV19 and TRBJ1-2, with D maybe TRBD1 (5 bases). The CDR3 is 15 residues long. Per the germline V gene, CDR1 is LNHDA and CDR2 is SQIVND (reference sequence). V lost 1 base and J 8 bases, leaving 17 bases between the germline ends. CDR3 region: CASSIAGTLTYGYTF. CDR3 nucleotides: TGTGCCAGTAGTATAGCCGGGACGCTGACATACGGCTACACCTTC.